The rows below give T cell receptor beta chains drawn from one sample of a study of shared clonotypes between healthy human individuals. Clones were read by immunoSEQ multiplex PCR, and TCRdb kept only the in-frame ones, dropping some. The sample lists approximately 500,000 clones; roughly 79% were seen once. Sequencing was done on a sample of PBMCs. Source of these receptors: a woman between 40 and 55 years old in good health. Some clones in this sample may be carry-over from other donors' samples. Both conserved end residues are part of each CDR3. The D gene is left open where the match is weak. Size tells how often a clone was seen (once, few, many) or the class of an expanded clone, and some rows leave it out.

>TRBV27|TRBJ2-1|16|.|.
TGTGCCAGCAGTACCCGACAGGCCGGAGGGGACAATGAGCAGTTCTTC
CASSTRQAGGDNEQFF
>TRBV9|TRBJ2-3|16|TRBD2|.
TGTGCCAGCAGCGGACTAGCGGGAGTGGGCACAGATACGCAGTATTTT
CASSGLAGVGTDTQYF
>TRBV11-1|TRBJ2-1|16|.|once
TGTGCCAGCAGCTTAGGATTGGTGGGGGTCTACAATGAGCAGTTCTTC
CASSLGLVGVYNEQFF
>TRBV14|TRBJ2-7|14|TRBD1|.
TGTGCCAGCAGCCAAGTAAGGACAGGGGCCGAGCAGTACTTC
CASSQVRTGAEQYF
>TRBV5-1|TRBJ1-1|16|.|.
TGCGCCAGCAGCTTGGGTATAGGGGCCATGAACACTGAAGCTTTCTTT
CASSLGIGAMNTEAFF
>TRBV18|TRBJ2-3|13|.|.
TGTGCCAGCTCAGACTTTAGCACAGATACGCAGTATTTT
CASSDFSTDTQYF
>TRBV9|TRBJ2-2|18|.|.
TGTGCCAGCAGCGTAGGCCAATTGGCCCTTACTAGTTCTGGGGAGCTGTTTTTT
CASSVGQLALTSSGELFF
>TRBV19|TRBJ2-3|17|TRBD2|.
TGTGCCAGTAGTATAGTGGGACTAGCGGGAAGAACAGATACGCAGTATTTT
CASSIVGLAGRTDTQYF
>TRBV6-5|TRBJ2-5|15|TRBD2|.
TGTGCCAGCAGTTACACGGGACTAGCGTCGGAGACCCAGTACTTC
CASSYTGLASETQYF
>TRBV19|TRBJ2-3|16|.|.
TGTGCCAGTAGTATAGATCTTGCGGGACCCACAGATACGCAGTATTTT
CASSIDLAGPTDTQYF
>TRBV9|TRBJ1-2|14|TRBD1|.
TGTGCCAGCAGCCTTGGGACAGGATCCTATGGCTACACCTTC
CASSLGTGSYGYTF
>TRBV2|TRBJ1-5|14|TRBD1|.
TGTGCCAGCAGTGCCGACAGGGGCTACCAGCCCCAGCATTTT
CASSADRGYQPQHF
>TRBV6-5|TRBJ1-2|12|.|few
TGTGGTCGGGGGGGCCTGCTGTATGGCTACACCTTC
CGRGGLLYGYTF
>TRBV7-2|TRBJ2-1|13|TRBD2|many
TGTGCCAGCAGCTTAGTTCTGGCGGGAGGGGCGTTCTTC
CASSLVLAGGAFF
>TRBV19|TRBJ1-5|12|.|few
TGTGCCAGTAGTATGCGGGGTCAGCCCCAGCATTTT
CASSMRGQPQHF
>TRBV5-1|TRBJ1-4|15|.|.
TGCGCCAGCAGCGACCCAGGATCCACTAGTGAAAAACTGTTTTTT
CASSDPGSTSEKLFF
>TRBV2|TRBJ2-1|17|.|.
TGTGCCAGCAGTGAACGCGTCGTCGACGGAACGTACAATGAGCAGTTCTTC
CASSERVVDGTYNEQFF